This T cell receptor beta chain was profiled in a study of blood T cell repertoires in COVID-19. Study-level information: Donors in the United States, Italy and Spain gave samples during acute or convalescent COVID-19. T cells, B-cell-depleted T cells, or PBMCs provided the cDNA or gDNA that served as material.

There are 13 residues in the CDR3. V dropped 6 bases and J dropped 6 bases, with 14 bases sitting between them. Authors' processing steps: Estimated nucleated cell counts came from reference gene primer amplification. Repertoires were generated with immunoSEQ multiplex PCR, while TCRdb's copy carries only in-frame clones and drops some. V, J and clone size were drawn from that table, and D and trimming were deduced from the DNA. The data hold approximately 300,000 clones, with around 86% observed a single time. Sequencing was carried out using peripheral blood. The TCR was taken from a woman aged 45-59 years with acute or convalescent COVID-19. J is TRBJ1-1 and V is TRBV12-3 or TRBV12-4; D gene ambiguous. CDR3 in DNA: TGTGCCAGCAGCCTGACACAAGGATCTGAAGCTTTCTTT. The encoded protein is CASSLTQGSEAFF.